This TCR delta chain was found in a study of gamma-delta T cells after stem cell transplantation. TCRdb repeated clone calling on the RT-PCR reads with CATT. This sample yields 2,200 or so delta-chain clones, of which less than 4.5% are seen a single time; roughly 43% belongs to the top ten. This clone is labeled as medium-sized (0.01 to 0.1%). Germline CDR1 reads GEAIGNYY; CDR2 reads EKD. CDR3 length: 20 residues. V lost 0 bases to trimming and J lost 2 bases; unmatched junction nucleotides: 14. The sequenced sample consisted of gamma-delta T cells. The rearrangement links TRDV2 to TRDJ1, with TRDD3 matching over 13 bases. The sequence derives from a human donor. It is not recorded whose cells these are; they may come from a transplant donor. In DNA, the CDR3 is TGTGCCTGTGACACCGTGCGTACTGGGGGATACGCAGTTTCAACCGATAAACTCATCTTT. It is translated as CACDTVRTGGYAVSTDKLIF.